The 15 T cell receptor beta chains in this list originate from one sample, sequenced in a study of early T cells in non-severe SARS-CoV-2 infection. TCRdb fed the 5' RACE reads into MiXCR, producing one record per CDR3 protein. The data hold approximately 98,000 distinct CDR3 sequences, with about 12% observed a single time. The sequenced sample consisted of whole blood. Every receptor here comes from an adult who was a healthcare worker with PCR-confirmed SARS-CoV-2 infection or an uninfected control (not recorded which).

This chain connects TRBV10-1 to TRBJ2-7; TRBD2 is a possible D gene (5 bases). Trimming pared 6 bases from V and 5 bases from J, leaving 14 bases between. Germline CDR1 is WNHNN and CDR2 is SYGVQD (reference sequence). The CDR3 runs to 13 residues. The CDR3 here is CASSGTRGDEQYF. CDR3 nucleotides: TGCGCCAGCAGCGGTACCCGGGGAGACGAGCAGTACTTC.

The J gene is TRBJ1-1, the V gene TRBV14, with D possibly being TRBD1 (6 bases). V lost 10 bases, J lost 5 bases, and 17 bases lay in between. CDR3 length equals 13 residues. Germline values: CDR1 SGHDN, CDR2 FVKESK. The CDR3 region has the DNA TGTGCCACCCAACAGGGTTTAGGGACTGAAGCTTTCTTT. It is translated as CATQQGLGTEAFF.

This clonotype was recorded many times. The chain carries TRBV7-6 and TRBJ1-1, with 8 bases fitting TRBD1. Losses at the gene ends were 1 base for V and 0 bases for J; bases not matched to a gene: 7. The CDR3 is 17 amino acids. Germline V gene data show CDR1 as SGHVS and CDR2 as FNYEAQ. The CDR3 sequence: CASSLERRTGLNTEAFF. The CDR3, as DNA: TGTGCCAGCAGCTTAGAACGGAGGACAGGGTTGAACACTGAAGCTTTCTTT.

This clonotype has only a few counts. This chain joins TRBV27 and TRBJ1-1; TRBD1 might be the D (5 bases). The CDR3 extends over 15 amino acids. CDR1 and CDR2 from the germline V gene are MNHEY and SMNVEV (reference sequence). V was cut by 5 bases and J by 0 bases, with 13 bases left in between. CDR3 in amino acids: CASSPAPGLNTEAFF. The CDR3 bases are TGTGCCAGCAGTCCAGCCCCGGGGCTGAACACTGAAGCTTTCTTT.

There are a few counts of this clonotype. The DNA of the CDR3 is TGTGCCAGCAGCCAAAGAACAGGGAACGCTAACTATGGCTACACCTTC. The encoded protein is CASSQRTGNANYGYTF. The chain links TRBV3-1 to TRBJ1-2, with D possibly matching TRBD1 (6 bases). The germline V gene has CDR1 LGHDT and CDR2 YNNKEL (reference sequence). The CDR3 has 16 residues. Trimming cost V 2 bases and J 0 bases, with 13 bases left between them.

This clonotype was observed once. This chain joins TRBV29-1 and TRBJ2-1; TRBD1 matches 7 bases. Germline lookup yields CDR1 SQVTM and CDR2 ANQGSEA. The CDR3 is 13 residues long. V gave up 4 bases and J gave up 8 bases; unmatched junction bases: 8. The chain's CDR3 is CSVVETGWDEQFF. The CDR3, as DNA: TGCAGCGTTGTGGAGACAGGGTGGGATGAGCAGTTCTTC.

The chain couples TRBV6-1 to TRBJ2-5; D possibly corresponds to TRBD2 (6 bases). The CDR3 loop spans 15 amino acids. The germline V and J ends were trimmed by 6 bases and 5 bases, with 19 bases remaining between them. In germline, CDR1 is MNHNS, CDR2 SASEGT. For the CDR3, the DNA is TGTGCCAGCAGCCTATCCGTAGCGGAGCAGGAGACCCAGTACTTC. It codes for CASSLSVAEQETQYF.

This clonotype was counted only a few times. V gene TRBV18 combines with J gene TRBJ1-1; D is ambiguous. Germline lookup yields CDR1 KGHSH and CDR2 LQKENI. Trimming removed 3 bases from V and 8 bases from J, with 16 bases in between. CDR3 length: 14 amino acids. The CDR3 coding sequence is TGTGCCAGCTCACCCTCGCTAAGGACGGTGGAAGCTTTCTTT. Protein product: CASSPSLRTVEAFF.

This clonotype was seen a few times. The chain couples TRBV5-6 to TRBJ1-3; D ambiguous. Germline CDR1 SGHDT, CDR2 YYEEEE. The germline V and J ends were trimmed by 3 bases and 4 bases, with 20 bases remaining between them. The CDR3 covers 17 residues. CDR3 in DNA: TGTGCCAGCAGCTCCGCCGGTACCTCAGTGCGAGGAAACACCATATATTTT. Amino acid sequence: CASSSAGTSVRGNTIYF.

This clonotype appeared many times. J is TRBJ2-7 and V is TRBV11-3, with D tentatively TRBD1 (6 bases). The CDR3 is made up of 12 amino acids. Germline V gene lookup returns CDR1 SGHNT and CDR2 YENEEA. V dropped 0 bases and J dropped 10 bases, with 10 bases sitting between them. The CDR3 sequence is CASSLDSDRQYF. The CDR3 coding sequence is TGTGCCAGCAGCTTAGATTCGGACAGACAGTACTTC. Filled out from reference TRBV11-3 and TRBJ2-7, the complete variable domain reads EAGVVQSPRYKIIEKKQPVAFWCNPISGHNTLYWYLQNLGQGPELLIRYENEEAVDDSQLPKDRFSAERLKGVDSTLKIQPAELGDSAVYLCASSLDSDRQYFGPGTRLTVT.

This clonotype was seen a handful of times. The CDR3 loop reads CASSLETSTAHGYTF. In nucleotides, the CDR3 is TGCGCCAGCAGCTTGGAGACCTCTACCGCCCATGGCTACACCTTC. This chain links TRBV5-1 with TRBJ1-2, with D unclear. The germline CDR1 and CDR2 sequences are SGHRS and YFSETQ. Between the trimmed V and J ends, which lost 0 bases and 6 bases, there was a span of 15 bases. The CDR3 totals 15 residues.

The genes are TRBV11-2 and TRBJ1-1; D is uncertain. The V gene's germline CDR1 is SGHAT and CDR2 FQNNGV. The CDR3 has 14 residues. V dropped 6 bases and J dropped 3 bases, with 14 bases sitting between them. CDR3 protein: CASSPIRLDTEAFF. The CDR3 DNA sequence: TGTGCCAGCAGTCCAATCCGTTTGGACACTGAAGCTTTCTTT.

This clonotype was counted at least ten times. J is TRBJ2-3 and V is TRBV4-2; D gene unclear. Per the germline V gene, CDR1 is LGHNA and CDR2 is YNFKEQ. The V end was cut by 0 bases, the J end by 1 base, with 5 bases between. The CDR3 runs to 14 residues. CDR3 amino acids: CASSQDQGTDTQYF. The DNA of the CDR3 is TGTGCCAGCAGCCAAGATCAGGGCACAGATACGCAGTATTTT.

The CDR3 region is CASSSHYEQYF. CDR3 sequence (DNA): TGTGCCAGCAGTTCACACTACGAGCAGTACTTC. The rearrangement joins TRBV28 to TRBJ2-7; D unclear. Germline values: CDR1 MDHEN, CDR2 SYDVKM. With 4 bases removed from V and 3 bases from J, the gap between germline ends came to 4 bases. The CDR3 runs 11 residues.

The V gene is TRBV29-1, the J gene TRBJ1-2, with TRBD1 identical over 7 bases. The length of the CDR3 is 13 residues. Germline V gene data show CDR1 as SQVTM and CDR2 as ANQGSEA. Losses at the gene ends were 4 bases for V and 5 bases for J; bases not matched to a gene: 7. CDR3 amino acids: CSVGRGHSYGYTF. CDR3 DNA: TGCAGCGTTGGAAGGGGGCATTCTTATGGCTACACCTTC.